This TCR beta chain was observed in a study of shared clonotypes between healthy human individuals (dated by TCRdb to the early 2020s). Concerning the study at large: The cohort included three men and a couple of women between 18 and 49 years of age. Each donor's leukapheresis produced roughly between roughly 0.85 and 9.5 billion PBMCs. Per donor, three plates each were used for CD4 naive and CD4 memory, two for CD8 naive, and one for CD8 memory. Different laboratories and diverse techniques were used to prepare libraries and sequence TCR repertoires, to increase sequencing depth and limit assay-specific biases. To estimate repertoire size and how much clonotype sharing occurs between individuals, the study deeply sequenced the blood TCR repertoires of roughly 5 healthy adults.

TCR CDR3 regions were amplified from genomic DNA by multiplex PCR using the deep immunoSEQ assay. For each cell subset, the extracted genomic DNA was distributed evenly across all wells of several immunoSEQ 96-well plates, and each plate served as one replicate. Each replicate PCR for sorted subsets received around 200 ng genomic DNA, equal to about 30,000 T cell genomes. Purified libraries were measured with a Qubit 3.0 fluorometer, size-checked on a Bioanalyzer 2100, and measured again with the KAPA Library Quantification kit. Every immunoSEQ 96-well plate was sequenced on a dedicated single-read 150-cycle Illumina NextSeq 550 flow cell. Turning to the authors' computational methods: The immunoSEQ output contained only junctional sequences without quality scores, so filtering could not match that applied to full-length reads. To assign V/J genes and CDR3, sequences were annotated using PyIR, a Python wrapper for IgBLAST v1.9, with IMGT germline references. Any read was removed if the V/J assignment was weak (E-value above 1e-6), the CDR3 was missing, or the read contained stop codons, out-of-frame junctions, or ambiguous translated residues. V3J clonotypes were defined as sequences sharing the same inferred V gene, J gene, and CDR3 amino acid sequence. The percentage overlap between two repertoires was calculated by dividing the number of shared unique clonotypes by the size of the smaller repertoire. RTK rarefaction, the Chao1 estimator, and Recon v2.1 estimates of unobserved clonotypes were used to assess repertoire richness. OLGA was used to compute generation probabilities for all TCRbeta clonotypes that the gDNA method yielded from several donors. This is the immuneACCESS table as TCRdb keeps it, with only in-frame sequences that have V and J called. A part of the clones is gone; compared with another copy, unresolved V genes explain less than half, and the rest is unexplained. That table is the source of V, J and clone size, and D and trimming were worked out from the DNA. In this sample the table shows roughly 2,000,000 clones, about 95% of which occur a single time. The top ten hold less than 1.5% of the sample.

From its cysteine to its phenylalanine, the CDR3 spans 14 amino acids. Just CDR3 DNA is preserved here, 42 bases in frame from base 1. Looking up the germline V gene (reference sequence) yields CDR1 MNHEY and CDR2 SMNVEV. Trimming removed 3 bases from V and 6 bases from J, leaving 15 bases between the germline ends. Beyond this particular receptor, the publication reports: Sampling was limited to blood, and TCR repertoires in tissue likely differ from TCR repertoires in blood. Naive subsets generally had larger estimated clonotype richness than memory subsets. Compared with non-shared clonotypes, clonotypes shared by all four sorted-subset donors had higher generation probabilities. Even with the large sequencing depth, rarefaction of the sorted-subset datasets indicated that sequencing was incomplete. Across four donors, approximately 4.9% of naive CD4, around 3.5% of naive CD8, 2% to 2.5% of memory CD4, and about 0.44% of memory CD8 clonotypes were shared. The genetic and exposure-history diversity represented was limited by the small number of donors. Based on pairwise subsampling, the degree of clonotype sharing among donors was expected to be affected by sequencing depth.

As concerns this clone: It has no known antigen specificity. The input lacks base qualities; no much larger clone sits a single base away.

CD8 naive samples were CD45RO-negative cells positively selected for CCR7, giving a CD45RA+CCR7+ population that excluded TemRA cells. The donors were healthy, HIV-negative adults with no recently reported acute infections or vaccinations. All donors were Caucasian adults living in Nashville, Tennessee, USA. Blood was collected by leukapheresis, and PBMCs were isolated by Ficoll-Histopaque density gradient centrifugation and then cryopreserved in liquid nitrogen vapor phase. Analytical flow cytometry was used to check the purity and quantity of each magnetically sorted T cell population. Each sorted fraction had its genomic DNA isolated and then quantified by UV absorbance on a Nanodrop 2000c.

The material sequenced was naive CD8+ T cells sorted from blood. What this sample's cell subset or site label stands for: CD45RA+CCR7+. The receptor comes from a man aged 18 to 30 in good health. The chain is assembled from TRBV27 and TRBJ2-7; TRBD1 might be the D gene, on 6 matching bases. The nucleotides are TGTGCCAGCAGTTTTGCAGGGGATCGGACCGAGCAGTACTTC. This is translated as CASSFAGDRTEQYF.